The 3 T cell receptor beta chains below come from one sample, sequenced in a study of response to subunit inactivated influenza vaccine. TCRdb itself ran the RT-PCR reads through MiXCR, one entry per CDR3 protein. The table records around 850,000 distinct CDR3 sequences, about a fifth of them present only once. This material consisted of PBMCs from blood, taken around 5 days after vaccination. Receptors originate from a man between 45 and 60 years old who received an inactivated influenza vaccine.

This chain links TRBV20-1 with TRBJ2-1, with 12 bases aligning to TRBD2. Germline trimming cut 3 bases from V and 6 bases from J; bases unmatched to any gene: 12. The CDR3 is 17 residues long. Per the germline V gene, CDR1 is DFQATT and CDR2 is SNEGSKA (reference sequence). The CDR3 DNA sequence: TGCAGTGCTAGGGCTGCTAGCGGGGGGGCCGGTGGCAATGAGCAGTTCTTC. Its translation is CSARAASGGAGGNEQFF.

This clonotype showed up just a few times. This sequence joins TRBV30 and TRBJ2-1; no firm D call. Trimming cost V 8 bases and J 1 base, with 18 bases left between them. The CDR3 consists of 15 residues. CDR1 and CDR2 from the germline V gene are GTSNPN and SVGIG (reference sequence). The DNA for the CDR3 is TGTGCCGGAGCCGAATTAGTGTCTTCCTACAATGAGCAGTTCTTC. Its translation: CAGAELVSSYNEQFF.

This clonotype was recorded only once. The chain employs TRBV15 and TRBJ2-3; 7 nucleotides line up with TRBD2. Looked up from germline, CDR1 is LNHNV and CDR2 is YYDKDF (reference sequence). The trim removed 1 base at V and 6 bases at J, leaving 10 bases unmatched. This CDR3 has 16 amino acids. The CDR3 region has the DNA TGTGCCACCAGCAGAGGAGGGAGACTAGCATCGGATACGCAGTATTTT. Protein sequence: CATSRGGRLASDTQYF.